The rows below give T cell receptor beta chains drawn from one sample of a study of blood T cell repertoires in COVID-19. Sequencing was performed with immunoSEQ multiplex PCR; in TCRdb, only in-frame clones are kept and a portion is missing. The sample yields 130,000 to 150,000 clones, more than 75% seen once. Input material: peripheral blood. These receptors all stem from a man aged 50-60 years who had recovered from COVID-19. Both conserved end residues are part of each CDR3. D genes are given only for firm matches. A row's size may be missing; if present it is once, few, many or a size class.

>once|.|TRBV11-3|TRBJ1-1
CASRNIQVIRNTEAFF
TGTGCCAGCAGGAATATACAGGTTATACGAAACACTGAAGCTTTCTTT
>.|TRBD2|TRBV7-2|TRBJ2-5
CASSLSLAGGLETQYF
TGTGCCAGCAGCTTAAGCCTAGCGGGGGGGTTAGAGACCCAGTACTTC
>.|.|TRBV2|TRBJ2-3
CARGGVSTDTQYF
TGTGCCAGAGGAGGGGTAAGCACAGATACGCAGTATTTT
>few|TRBD2|TRBV5-6|TRBJ2-1
CASSFRGGKYEQFF
TGTGCCAGCAGCTTCCGGGGGGGAAAATATGAGCAGTTCTTC
>few|TRBD2|TRBV5-4|TRBJ2-3
CASSWTSGGAWDGTDTQYF
TGTGCCAGCAGCTGGACTAGCGGGGGGGCCTGGGATGGCACAGATACGCAGTATTTT
>.|.|TRBV6-5|TRBJ1-1
CASSYSSDMNTEAFF
TGTGCCAGCAGTTACTCGTCAGACATGAACACTGAAGCTTTCTTT
>.|TRBD2|TRBV7-2|TRBJ2-5
CASSRRTSGETQYF
TGTGCCAGCAGCCGTCGGACTAGCGGGGAGACCCAGTACTTC
>.|.|TRBV4-3|TRBJ1-5
CASSAGGSNQPQHF
TGCGCCAGCAGCGCAGGTGGAAGCAATCAGCCCCAGCATTTT
>.|.|TRBV30|TRBJ2-3
CAWIDRPSTDTQYF
TGTGCCTGGATAGACAGACCTAGCACAGATACGCAGTATTTT
>.|TRBD2|TRBV7-2|TRBJ2-7
CASSLPLAGRRAYEQYF
TGTGCCAGCAGCTTACCTCTAGCGGGGAGGAGGGCGTACGAGCAGTACTTC
>.|.|TRBV6-5|TRBJ2-7
CASSYGSGGREQYF
TGTGCCAGCAGTTACGGCTCAGGGGGGCGCGAGCAGTACTTC
>.|.|TRBV29-1|TRBJ2-4
CSVSERIQNIQYF
TGCAGCGTTAGCGAACGGATACAAAACATTCAGTACTTC
>once|.|TRBV5-1|TRBJ2-5
CASSPGRGQETQYF
TGCGCCAGCAGCCCGGGGAGGGGGCAAGAGACCCAGTACTTC
>.|.|TRBV11-2|TRBJ2-3
CASSLDGRAGNTDTQYF
TGTGCCAGCAGCTTAGATGGTCGGGCGGGGAACACAGATACGCAGTATTTT
>few|TRBD1|TRBV5-1|TRBJ2-2
CASSPQGAAGELFF
TGCGCCAGCAGCCCGCAGGGGGCGGCCGGGGAGCTGTTTTTT
>.|.|TRBV10-3|TRBJ2-7
CAITPGRNNEQYF
TGTGCCATCACCCCAGGGCGGAACAACGAGCAGTACTTC
>.|TRBD1|TRBV7-6|TRBJ2-2
CASSLVRQGSTGELFF
TGTGCCAGCAGCTTAGTCAGACAGGGCTCCACCGGGGAGCTGTTTTTT
>.|TRBD1|TRBV5-6|TRBJ1-1
CASSRRQGIMNTEAFF
TGTGCCAGCAGCCGTCGACAGGGGATTATGAACACTGAAGCTTTCTTT
>.|TRBD1|TRBV5-5|TRBJ1-1
CASSLLVTGGTEAFF
TGTGCCAGCAGCTTGTTGGTGACAGGGGGGACTGAAGCTTTCTTT
>.|.|TRBV5-1|TRBJ1-1
CASSLVGGSASEAFF
TGCGCCAGCAGCTTGGTAGGGGGATCAGCGAGCGAAGCTTTCTTT
>.|TRBD1|TRBV7-6|TRBJ2-7
CASSFRQGFVYEQYF
TGTGCCAGCAGCTTTCGACAGGGGTTCGTCTACGAGCAGTACTTC
>.|TRBD1|TRBV19|TRBJ2-2
CASFYRDRGFTGELFF
TGTGCCAGTTTTTACCGGGACAGGGGTTTTACCGGGGAGCTGTTTTTT
>.|.|TRBV11-3|TRBJ2-5
CASSAYTSQQETQYF
TGTGCCAGCAGCGCCTATACTAGCCAGCAAGAGACCCAGTACTTC
>.|TRBD1|TRBV5-1|TRBJ1-2
CASSFRDRGLANYGYTF
TGCGCCAGCAGCTTCCGGGACAGGGGATTGGCTAACTATGGCTACACCTTC
>.|.|TRBV5-1|TRBJ2-1
CASSLAASSYNEQFF
TGCGCCAGCAGCTTGGCAGCGAGCTCCTACAATGAGCAGTTCTTC
>.|TRBD1|TRBV6-5|TRBJ2-1
CASSYSSTGVYNEQFF
TGTGCCAGCAGTTACTCGAGTACAGGGGTTTACAATGAGCAGTTCTTC
>.|.|TRBV18|TRBJ2-7
CASSPPSGAYEQYF
TGTGCCAGCTCACCACCGTCAGGGGCCTACGAGCAGTACTTC
>.|TRBD1|TRBV5-1|TRBJ1-1
CASSLVQGKNTEAFF
TGCGCCAGCAGTTTAGTACAGGGGAAGAACACTGAAGCTTTCTTT
>.|TRBD1|TRBV5-1|TRBJ1-2
CASSPGGGDYGYTF
TGCGCCAGCAGCCCGGGAGGGGGCGACTATGGCTACACCTTC